Reported below is one T cell receptor (beta chain). What it binds is unknown. The record originates from a study of cytomegalovirus exposure and HLA in healthy donors. Whole-study findings and limits: A later analysis found common viral pathogens apparently linked to several of the most significant clusters.

Germline values: CDR1 LNHDA, CDR2 SQIVND (reference sequence). With 3 bases removed from V and 7 bases from J, the gap between germline ends came to 7 bases. This CDR3 spans 13 amino acids. Both 60 Vbeta primers and 13 Jbeta primers went into the PCR. How the authors handled the data: Approximately 9.9 million shared chains were among the roughly 78 million unique TCR beta chains that a later analysis counted. Clones were read by immunoSEQ multiplex PCR, and TCRdb kept only the in-frame ones, dropping some. Clone size and V and J calls were adopted from that table, with D and trimming inferred from the DNA. The profile shows some 170,000 clones, more than 75% of them singletons.

Specimen: PBMCs. The chain combines TRBV19 with TRBJ1-6; D is perhaps TRBD1 (5 bases). This clonotype was sampled from a man between 18 and 29 years old in good health and CMV-seropositive. CDR3 in amino acids: CASSMTENSPLHF. The CDR3 DNA reads TGTGCCAGTAGTATGACAGAGAATTCACCCCTCCACTTT.